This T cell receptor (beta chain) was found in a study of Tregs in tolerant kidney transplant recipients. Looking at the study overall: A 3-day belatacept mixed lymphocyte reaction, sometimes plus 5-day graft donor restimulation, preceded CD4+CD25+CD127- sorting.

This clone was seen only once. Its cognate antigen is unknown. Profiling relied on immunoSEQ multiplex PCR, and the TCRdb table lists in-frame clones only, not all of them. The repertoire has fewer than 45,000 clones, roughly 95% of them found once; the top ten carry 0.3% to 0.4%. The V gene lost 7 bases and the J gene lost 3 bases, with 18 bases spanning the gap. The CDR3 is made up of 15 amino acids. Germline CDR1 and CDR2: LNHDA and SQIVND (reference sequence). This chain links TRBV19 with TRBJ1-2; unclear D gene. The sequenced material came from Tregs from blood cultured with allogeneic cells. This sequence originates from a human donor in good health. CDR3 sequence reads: CASTPFGRVYYGYTF. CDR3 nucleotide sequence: TGTGCCAGTACCCCGTTTGGGCGTGTGTACTATGGCTACACCTTC.